Shown below are 14 T cell receptor beta chains from a single sample sequenced in a study of OX40 agonist ivuxolimab in advanced cancers. TCRdb's copy holds only in-frame clones and misses some; the assay was immunoSEQ multiplex PCR. The sample yields 60,000 to 75,000 clones, under 90% seen once. The sample in question was CD4+ or CD8+ T cells sorted from blood, obtained in a trial of the OX40 agonist ivuxolimab. The receptors stem from an adult with an advanced solid tumor such as melanoma, head and neck, liver or kidney cancer.

A few counts support this clone. Written as DNA, the CDR3 is TGTGCCACCAGACAGGGTATCGAGCAGTACTTC. It yields the protein CATRQGIEQYF. The rearrangement links TRBV2 to TRBJ2-7; 7 nucleotides line up with TRBD1. The CDR3 totals 11 residues. Looked up from germline, CDR1 is SNHLY and CDR2 is FYNNEI. With 10 bases clipped from V and 6 bases from J, the junction kept 6 bases outside the gene matches.

This clone was found once. CDR3 in DNA: TGTGCCAGCAGCCTAGGGCCGTCCTATGGCTACACCTTC. Protein product: CASSLGPSYGYTF. The V call is TRBV7-9, the J call TRBJ1-2, with D hard to call. Germline CDR1 SEHNR, CDR2 FQNEAQ (reference sequence). CDR3 length: 13 amino acids. V gave up 5 bases and J gave up 4 bases, with 11 bases separating them.

The V gene is TRBV5-1, the J gene TRBJ2-3, with no clear D. This CDR3 region has 15 residues. Trimming took 2 bases from V and 0 from J, leaving 10 bases between them. CDR1 and CDR2 from the germline V gene are SGHRS and YFSETQ. The CDR3 is CASSLGPSSTDTQYF. For the CDR3, the DNA is TGCGCCAGCAGCTTAGGTCCCTCTAGCACAGATACGCAGTATTTT.

The chain uses TRBV5-5 and TRBJ2-7; D could derive from TRBD1 or TRBD2 (5 bases each). This CDR3 spans 13 amino acids. The V and J ends lost 3 bases and 2 bases respectively, with 9 bases between them. Germline CDR1 and CDR2: SGHKS and YYEKEE (reference sequence). CDR3 DNA: TGTGCCAGCAGCTGGGGGTTAACCTACGAGCAGTACTTC. It translates to CASSWGLTYEQYF.

The chain combines TRBV18 with TRBJ1-5; D may be TRBD1 (5 bases). V lost 2 bases and J lost 0, with 11 bases in between. The CDR3 consists of 16 residues. Germline assignment: CDR1 KGHSH and CDR2 LQKENI. The chain's CDR3 is CASSPTGTRSNQPQHF. The CDR3 DNA follows: TGTGCCAGCTCACCAACCGGGACCCGTAGCAATCAGCCCCAGCATTTT.

This chain links TRBV11-3 with TRBJ2-3; no definite D call. The CDR3 spans 14 residues. V lost 5 bases and J 2 bases, leaving 11 bases between the germline ends. CDR1 is SGHNT and CDR2 is YENEEA in the germline V gene. In nucleotides, the CDR3 is TGTGCCAGCAGCCCGTCTCCTAACACAGATACGCAGTATTTT. It encodes CASSPSPNTDTQYF.

V usage is TRBV30 and J usage is TRBJ2-7, with a weak D call TRBD1 (7 bases). Germline V gene lookup returns CDR1 GTSNPN and CDR2 SVGIG (reference sequence). The CDR3 spans 14 residues. Deletions cut 0 bases from V and 5 bases from J, with 14 bases between. The CDR3 sequence: CAWSVGGGVHEQYF. CDR3 sequence (DNA): TGTGCCTGGAGTGTTGGAGGGGGCGTACACGAGCAGTACTTC.

The table lists this clone with a few counts. The CDR3 DNA reads TGTGCCAGCAGAGGGGGGACAGGGAAACCCCCCCTCCACTTT. Amino acids: CASRGGTGKPPLHF. The chain recombines TRBV6-5 with TRBJ1-6; 9 bases line up with TRBD1. CDR1 and CDR2 (germline): MNHEY, SVGAGI. The CDR3 spans 14 residues. J was trimmed by 13 bases and V by 6 bases; bases with no gene match: 10.

V and J are TRBV18 and TRBJ2-1; tentatively, D is TRBD2 (5 bases). This CDR3 contains 15 residues. Germline lookup yields CDR1 KGHSH and CDR2 LQKENI. V lost 0 bases and J 4 bases, leaving 10 bases between the germline ends. This CDR3 is CASSPPAGTYNEQFF. In DNA form, the CDR3 reads TGTGCCAGCTCACCACCCGCGGGCACTTACAATGAGCAGTTCTTC.

The V gene is TRBV10-3, the J gene TRBJ2-3; D is possibly TRBD2 (5 bases). Germline V gene data show CDR1 as ENHRY and CDR2 as SYGVKD. V lost 6 bases to trimming and J lost 3 bases, with 16 bases between them. The length of the CDR3 is 15 residues. The CDR3 reads CAISAGVERTDTQYF. The CDR3 nucleotides are TGTGCCATCAGCGCCGGGGTGGAGAGGACAGATACGCAGTATTTT.

The CDR3 DNA is TGTGCCAGCTCAACCGGACAGGGCGAAGCTTTCTTT. This sequence encodes CASSTGQGEAFF. The chain carries TRBV18 and TRBJ1-1, with 8 bases fitting TRBD1. CDR1 is KGHSH, CDR2 LQKENI, per germline. V gave up 5 bases and J gave up 8 bases; unmatched junction bases: 4. This CDR3 is built from 12 residues.

This clone was detected only once. This chain links TRBV19 with TRBJ2-2; D unclear. CDR3 length: 13 residues. Trimming cost V 7 bases and J 4 bases, with 10 bases left between them. The V gene's germline CDR1 is LNHDA and CDR2 SQIVND (reference sequence). CDR3 residues: CASKEHLTGELFF. The CDR3 nucleotides read TGTGCCAGTAAGGAACACCTCACCGGGGAGCTGTTTTTT.

The chain has TRBV10-3 and TRBJ1-3; D gene ambiguous. The CDR3 runs 14 residues. Germline V lookup: CDR1 ENHRY, CDR2 SYGVKD. V was clipped by 4 bases and J by 0 bases, with 7 bases between them. CDR3 in DNA: TGTGCCATCAGTGCCCCGGCCTCTGGAAACACCATATATTTT. Its protein is CAISAPASGNTIYF.

The chain links TRBV19 to TRBJ1-1; tentatively, D is TRBD1 (5 bases). The CDR3 totals 13 residues. The germline V gene encodes CDR1 LNHDA and CDR2 SQIVND (reference sequence). Trimming took off 7 bases at V and 4 bases at J, with 13 bases between the two ends. The CDR3 protein is CASNLGDRTEAFF. The DNA of the CDR3 is TGTGCCAGTAACCTAGGGGATCGCACTGAAGCTTTCTTT.